The table lists the clone carrying this T cell receptor beta chain with many counts. The source of the sample is a study of Graves' ophthalmopathy and Graves' hyperthyroidism. The authors amplified TCR beta CDR3 regions, and they did so from RNA transcripts for repertoire sequencing. HTBI primers served in a first-round RT-PCR, which a second-round multiplex PCR followed. TCRdb ran MiXCR on the multiplex PCR reads and lists one entry per CDR3 protein. This sample has a few hundred thousand distinct CDR3 sequences, with approximately 17% found just once. Isolation of PBMCs was performed using over 8 ml of fresh peripheral blood. V lost 7 bases and J lost 5; bases outside the gene matches: 16. This CDR3 has 18 amino acids.

Sequencing was carried out using peripheral blood. The source of this sequence is an adult woman with stable Graves' hyperthyroidism. The rearrangement links TRBV12-3 or TRBV12-4 to TRBJ2-2; TRBD1 aligns across 10 bases. The CDR3 loop is CASTLPGSGQGWTGELFF. The CDR3 nucleotides are TGTGCCAGCACCCTCCCAGGATCGGGACAGGGGTGGACCGGGGAGCTGTTTTTT.